This entry lists 23 T cell receptor beta chains sequenced from one sample in a study of control samples from healthy donors and cancer patients. TCRdb's table, derived via immunoSEQ multiplex PCR, lists solely in-frame clones and lacks some. In the table there are approximately 52,000 clones, 87% of which are singletons. The specimen sequenced was PBMCs. The origin of the receptors is a man between 60 and 70 years old with head and neck cancer.

This clone showed up just once. The gene calls are TRBV5-1 and TRBJ2-7; maybe TRBD1 (6 bases). This CDR3 spans 17 amino acids. Trimming cost V 1 base and J 0 bases, with 17 bases left between them. Germline values: CDR1 SGHRS, CDR2 YFSETQ. CDR3 sequence reads: CASSLNPTGPNSYEQYF. The DNA of the CDR3 is TGCGCCAGCAGCTTGAATCCGACAGGACCTAACTCCTACGAGCAGTACTTC.

This clone was seen a handful of times. The V gene is TRBV7-2, the J gene TRBJ2-1, with 10 bases aligning to TRBD1. J was trimmed by 8 bases and V by 5 bases; bases with no gene match: 9. The CDR3 is made up of 15 amino acids. The germline V gene has CDR1 SGHTA and CDR2 FQGNSA. The CDR3 sequence: CASSLTGQGIYEQFF. In nucleotides, the CDR3 is TGTGCCAGCAGCCTAACGGGACAGGGGATTTATGAGCAGTTCTTC.

The sample holds one count of this clone. DNA of the CDR3: TGTGCCAGCAGCGCACTCGACAGGGCTCTCCGGTACGAGCAGTACTTC. Translation: CASSALDRALRYEQYF. The rearrangement joins TRBV9 to TRBJ2-7, with 7 bases aligning to TRBD1. With 3 bases clipped from V and 4 bases from J, the junction kept 13 bases outside the gene matches. CDR1 and CDR2 (germline): SGDLS, YYNGEE. The CDR3 totals 16 residues.

V usage is TRBV5-4 and J usage is TRBJ1-2; D gene uncertain. Germline CDR1 SGHNT, CDR2 YYREEE (reference sequence). With 1 base removed from V and 5 bases from J, the gap between germline ends came to 12 bases. The CDR3 extends over 14 amino acids. CDR3 sequence reads: CASSLFNSQYGYTF. CDR3 DNA sequence: TGTGCCAGCAGCTTGTTCAACAGCCAGTATGGCTACACCTTC.

The chain recombines TRBV6-6 with TRBJ1-1; 9 bases are a match to TRBD1. J lost 1 base, V lost 6 bases, and 3 bases had no gene match. The V gene's germline CDR1 is MNHNY and CDR2 SVGAGI (reference sequence). The CDR3 runs to 14 residues. The CDR3 protein is CASSRQGENTEAFF. The DNA for the CDR3 is TGTGCCAGCAGCCGACAGGGGGAGAACACTGAAGCTTTCTTT.

The chain links TRBV20-1 to TRBJ1-2; D unresolved. From germline, CDR1 is DFQATT and CDR2 SNEGSKA (reference sequence). The CDR3 length is 14 residues. V was clipped by 3 bases and J by 6 bases, with 17 bases between them. CDR3: CSASAAWGEDGYTF. CDR3 DNA sequence: TGCAGTGCTAGTGCAGCGTGGGGTGAGGATGGCTACACCTTC.

The chain is built from TRBV5-1 and TRBJ2-1, with 8 bases aligning to TRBD2. V dropped 4 bases and J dropped 15; count of bases not matched to a gene: 15. Germline V CDR1 and CDR2: SGHRS, YFSETQ. CDR3 length: 14 amino acids. CDR3 DNA sequence: TGCGCCAGCAGCGGGCCCTCGGGACTAGAGGTTCCGTTCTTC. This translates into CASSGPSGLEVPFF.

V and J are TRBV9 and TRBJ1-1; D unresolved. CDR3 size: 14 residues. Trimming took off 0 bases at V and 3 bases at J, with 9 bases between the two ends. Looked up from germline, CDR1 is SGDLS and CDR2 is YYNGEE. CDR3 protein: CASSVVESDTEAFF. The CDR3 coding sequence is TGTGCCAGCAGCGTAGTCGAGTCAGACACTGAAGCTTTCTTT.

Concerning this clone: Distinct nucleotide sequences in the sample also encode this CDR3. The chain uses TRBV5-6 and TRBJ1-5, with D possibly TRBD1 on 6 matching bases. Deletions cut 2 bases from V and 7 bases from J, with 19 bases between. This CDR3 contains 16 residues. Germline V gene data show CDR1 as SGHDT and CDR2 as YYEEEE. The CDR3 reads CASSFFNRGAGQPQHF. The CDR3 nucleotides read TGTGCCAGCAGCTTTTTTAACCGGGGGGCGGGCCAGCCCCAGCATTTT.

This chain uses TRBV6-1 with TRBJ1-3; D gene ambiguous. The V end was cut by 2 bases, the J end by 4 bases, with 12 bases between. Germline lookup yields CDR1 MNHNS and CDR2 SASEGT. This CDR3 has 15 residues. CDR3 protein: CASSERGLRGNTIYF. The CDR3 DNA reads TGTGCCAGCAGTGAACGAGGGCTGAGAGGAAACACCATATATTTT.

The CDR3 sequence: CASSPLPGLAGGASYNEQFF. The CDR3 DNA sequence: TGTGCCAGCAGCCCTTTACCGGGACTAGCGGGAGGCGCCTCCTACAATGAGCAGTTCTTC. The chain employs TRBV6-2 or TRBV6-3 and TRBJ2-1; 15 nucleotides line up with TRBD2. This CDR3 has 20 amino acids. Trimming cost V 6 bases and J 0 bases; bases outside gene matches: 12. Germline lookup yields CDR1 MNHEY and CDR2 SVGEGT.

The J gene is TRBJ2-3, the V gene TRBV5-4, with 10 bases matching TRBD2. The V gene's germline CDR1 is SGHNT and CDR2 YYREEE (reference sequence). The CDR3 runs to 15 residues. V gave up 2 bases and J gave up 1 base; unmatched junction bases: 1. The DNA of the CDR3 is TGTGCCAGCAGCTTTCTAGCGGGAGGCACAGATACGCAGTATTTT. Protein sequence: CASSFLAGGTDTQYF.

The chain recombines TRBV4-2 with TRBJ1-4; D is possibly TRBD1 (6 bases). The CDR3 totals 16 residues. The germline CDR1 and CDR2 sequences are LGHNA and YNFKEQ. The V end was cut by 0 bases, the J end by 5 bases, with 13 bases between. The DNA of the CDR3 is TGTGCCAGCAGCCAAGAAGGGGGGGGATTAAATGAAAAACTGTTTTTT. Its translation: CASSQEGGGLNEKLFF.

The genes are TRBV19 and TRBJ1-1, with 8 nucleotides matching TRBD1. This CDR3 is 16 amino acids long. The trim removed 5 bases at V and 0 bases at J, leaving 8 bases unmatched. Germline V lookup: CDR1 LNHDA, CDR2 SQIVND (reference sequence). The CDR3: CASSHSGQVLNTEAFF. As DNA, the CDR3 is TGTGCCAGTAGTCACTCGGGACAGGTATTGAACACTGAAGCTTTCTTT.

CDR3 coding DNA: TGTGCCAGCAGCTCACGACAGGGCCTTCAAGAGACCCAGTACTTC. Translation: CASSSRQGLQETQYF. The chain joins TRBV11-3 to TRBJ2-5; 7 nucleotides match TRBD1. Germline assignment: CDR1 SGHNT and CDR2 YENEEA. This CDR3 comprises 15 residues. J was trimmed by 2 bases and V by 4 bases; bases with no gene match: 7.

The chain links TRBV21-1 to TRBJ1-5. TRBV21-1 is termed a pseudogene. The CDR3 covers 13 residues. CDR3 in amino acids: CASSKRSTQPQHF. The CDR3, as DNA: TGTGCCAGCAGCAAGAGGTCAACTCAGCCCCAGCATTTT.

CDR3 DNA: TGCGCCAGCAGCCAAGATCCCGACAGCCTAGGGGCTTTCTTT. Protein: CASSQDPDSLGAFF. The chain employs TRBV4-3 and TRBJ1-1; D might be TRBD1 (5 bases). Trimming left V 0 bases short and J 11 bases short, with 16 bases between. The CDR3 is 14 residues long. Germline V gene sequence: CDR1 LGHNA, CDR2 YSLEER.

The rearrangement uses TRBV19 and TRBJ2-5; TRBD1 is a possible D gene (6 bases). The germline V and J ends were trimmed by 9 bases and 7 bases, with 15 bases remaining between them. This CDR3 spans 12 amino acids. Germline CDR1 and CDR2: LNHDA and SQIVND (reference sequence). CDR3 DNA: TGTGCCAGCCGGGACACCCCAGGGACCCAGTACTTC. This translates into CASRDTPGTQYF.

This chain connects TRBV19 to TRBJ1-2; no definite D call. Germline V lookup: CDR1 LNHDA, CDR2 SQIVND (reference sequence). There are 15 residues in the CDR3. The V end lost 10 bases, the J end lost 2 bases, and 20 bases lay between the germline ends. The CDR3 protein is CATLLSAGWNYGYTF. DNA for the CDR3: TGTGCCACTCTCCTCTCGGCCGGTTGGAACTATGGCTACACCTTC.

J is TRBJ2-3 and V is TRBV19, with 13 bases fitting TRBD2. The CDR3 covers 16 residues. V shed 5 bases and J 5 bases; nucleotides not matched to a gene: 7. Germline V CDR1 and CDR2: LNHDA, SQIVND (reference sequence). This chain's CDR3 is CASSHTSGRAGDTQYF. The CDR3 nucleotides are TGTGCCAGTAGTCATACTAGCGGGAGGGCCGGAGATACGCAGTATTTT.

V usage is TRBV19 and J usage is TRBJ2-2; 7 bases are a match to TRBD2. The length of the CDR3 is 17 residues. The ends lost 5 bases at V and 7 bases at J; junction bases unmatched: 16. Germline values: CDR1 LNHDA, CDR2 SQIVND (reference sequence). CDR3 sequence reads: CASSPRPGLTLNGELFF. The CDR3 region has the DNA TGTGCCAGTAGTCCACGGCCGGGACTAACTTTAAACGGGGAGCTGTTTTTT.

The V gene is TRBV10-2, the J gene TRBJ2-1; D might be TRBD1 (5 bases). The germline V gene has CDR1 WSHSY and CDR2 SAAADI. This CDR3 has 16 residues. V lost 0 bases, J lost 8 bases, and 17 bases lay in between. CDR3 residues: CASSESFQGGLDEQFF. The CDR3 nucleotides are TGCGCCAGCAGTGAGTCGTTCCAGGGTGGGTTGGATGAGCAGTTCTTC.

The chain recombines TRBV5-1 with TRBJ2-2, with D possibly TRBD2 on 5 matching bases. Germline V CDR1 and CDR2: SGHRS, YFSETQ. V was shortened by 6 bases and J by 3 bases, with 9 bases between the two germline ends. The CDR3 is made up of 13 amino acids. Here the CDR3 reads CASTSSYTGELFF. In DNA, the CDR3 is TGCGCCAGCACTAGCTCATACACCGGGGAGCTGTTTTTT.